The 12 T cell receptor beta chains listed next were all sequenced from one sample in a study of blood T cell repertoires in COVID-19. Measured with immunoSEQ multiplex PCR; TCRdb has only the in-frame clones, and not every one. Of about 130,000 clones in the sample, roughly 80% were seen once. Sample: PBMCs or T cells enriched from blood (not recorded which). These receptors came from a man in his forties or fifties who had recovered from COVID-19.

This clone was picked up one time. The chain has TRBV5-1 and TRBJ1-4, with TRBD1 matching over 10 bases. This CDR3 comprises 18 residues. The V segment lost 1 base and the J segment 0 bases; nucleotides outside the gene matches: 6. Per germline, CDR1 SGHRS and CDR2 YFSETQ. CDR3 sequence: CASSLSPGQGSTNEKLFF. The CDR3 nucleotides read TGCGCCAGCAGCTTGTCACCGGGACAGGGGTCAACTAATGAAAAACTGTTTTTT.

The chain has TRBV18 and TRBJ2-7, with 9 bases aligning to TRBD2. CDR3 length: 20 amino acids. V shed 0 bases, J shed 1 base, and the junction held 16 bases outside the gene matches. In germline, CDR1 is KGHSH, CDR2 LQKENI. The chain's CDR3 is CASSPPLLLAGAVGSYEQYF. The CDR3 DNA reads TGTGCCAGCTCACCACCTTTATTGTTAGCGGGGGCTGTTGGGTCCTACGAGCAGTACTTC.

The CDR3 sequence is CASSQVPALGGFNTEAFF. The CDR3 bases are TGTGCCAGCAGCCAGGTGCCGGCGTTAGGGGGCTTTAACACTGAAGCTTTCTTT. The rearrangement links TRBV3-1 (or the pseudogene TRBV3-2) to TRBJ1-1; 7 nucleotides align to TRBD1. This CDR3 has 18 amino acids. Per germline, CDR1 LGHDT and CDR2 YNNKEL (reference sequence). V lost 3 bases and J lost 2; bases outside the gene matches: 15.

V usage is TRBV28 and J usage is TRBJ2-5; no reliable D call. The germline V gene encodes CDR1 MDHEN and CDR2 SYDVKM. V lost 8 bases, J lost 1 base, and 8 bases lay in between. CDR3 length equals 12 residues. The CDR3 region has the DNA TGTGCCAGCCAAACCGGCCAAGAGACCCAGTACTTC. As protein: CASQTGQETQYF.

The chain links TRBV11-2 to TRBJ2-1; TRBD2 agrees at 9 bases. CDR3 length equals 15 residues. V dropped 1 base and J dropped 4; count of bases not matched to a gene: 2. CDR1 is SGHAT and CDR2 is FQNNGV in the germline V gene. The CDR3 sequence: CASSLGLAGYNEQFF. DNA of the CDR3: TGTGCCAGCAGCTTAGGGCTAGCGGGGTACAATGAGCAGTTCTTC. The variable domain in full, with the rest retrieved from reference TRBV11-2 and TRBJ2-1, is EAGVAQSPRYKIIEKRQSVAFWCNPISGHATLYWYQQILGQGPKLLIQFQNNGVVDDSQLPKDRFSAERLKGVDSTLKIQPAKLEDSAVYLCASSLGLAGYNEQFFGPGTRLTVL.

V usage is TRBV7-2 and J usage is TRBJ2-5; TRBD2 agrees at 7 bases. This CDR3 contains 14 residues. Losses at the gene ends were 3 bases for V and 2 bases for J; bases not matched to a gene: 3. Germline V CDR1 and CDR2: SGHTA, FQGNSA. The CDR3: CASSFGREQETQYF. CDR3 in DNA: TGTGCCAGCAGCTTTGGGCGGGAGCAAGAGACCCAGTACTTC.

This clone was seen just once. The chain employs TRBV7-9 and TRBJ1-1, with 7 positions matching TRBD1. CDR1 SEHNR and CDR2 FQNEAQ come from the germline V gene (reference sequence). The CDR3 spans 15 residues. V was clipped by 5 bases and J by 2 bases; unmatched bases: 8. The CDR3 DNA reads TGTGCCAGCAGCCCGCCGGACAGGCGAAACACTGAAGCTTTCTTT. It yields the protein CASSPPDRRNTEAFF. The full variable domain, rest sourced from reference TRBV7-9 and TRBJ1-1, is DTGVSQNPRHKITKRGQNVTFRCDPISEHNRLYWYRQTLGQGPEFLTYFQNEAQLEKSRLLSDRFSAERPKGSFSTLEIQRTEQGDSAMYLCASSPPDRRNTEAFFGQGTRLTVV.

The J gene is TRBJ1-1, the V gene TRBV27; D ambiguous. Germline CDR1 is MNHEY and CDR2 is SMNVEV (reference sequence). This CDR3 contains 13 residues. Trimming stripped 3 bases from V and 6 bases from J, with 11 bases between. Here the CDR3 DNA reads TGTGCCAGCAGTTTTTCCTTATATGCTGAAGCTTTCTTT. It is translated as CASSFSLYAEAFF.

This chain links TRBV7-3 with TRBJ2-2; 9 bases are a match to TRBD1. The CDR3 is 15 amino acids. With V trimmed by 5 bases and J by 6 bases, 7 bases remained unmatched. CDR1 is SGHTA and CDR2 is FQGTGA in the germline V gene. CDR3 bases: TGTGCCAGCAGCACAAGGACAGGGGCCCCCGGGGAGCTGTTTTTT. It translates to CASSTRTGAPGELFF.

This clone has only one observation. This sequence joins TRBV23-1 and TRBJ1-2; 12 positions match TRBD1. TRBV23-1 is sorted into the ORF group, with uncertain function. Trimming took 6 bases from V and 3 from J; bases not matched to a gene: 11. There are 17 residues in the CDR3. As DNA, the CDR3 is TGCGCCAGCAGCGCAGCCGGGACAGGGGGCGCCTACTATGGCTACACCTTC. It translates to CASSAAGTGGAYYGYTF.

V and J are TRBV5-5 and TRBJ1-2; tentative D call: TRBD1 (5 bases). This CDR3 spans 12 amino acids. The germline gives CDR1 SGHKS, CDR2 YYEKEE (reference sequence). Trimming took 4 bases from V and 8 from J, leaving 12 bases between them. CDR3 sequence: CASSPTVQGYTF. The CDR3, as DNA: TGTGCCAGCAGCCCGACAGTTCAGGGCTACACCTTC.

The V gene is TRBV5-4, the J gene TRBJ2-1; D is possibly TRBD2 (7 bases). Germline V CDR1 and CDR2: SGHNT, YYREEE (reference sequence). Trimming pared 0 bases from V and 7 bases from J, leaving 14 bases between. CDR3 length: 15 amino acids. This chain's CDR3 is CASSLVGGGYNEQFF. The CDR3 coding sequence is TGTGCCAGCAGCTTGGTGGGGGGGGGCTATAATGAGCAGTTCTTC. The variable domain in full, with the rest retrieved from reference TRBV5-4 and TRBJ2-1, is ETGVTQSPTHLIKTRGQQVTLRCSSQSGHNTVSWYQQALGQGPQFIFQYYREEENGRGNFPPRFSGLQFPNYSSELNVNALELDDSALYLCASSLVGGGYNEQFFGPGTRLTVL.